Presented here are 20 T cell receptor beta chains from one specimen sequenced in a study of blood T cells in healthy people across ages. The second PCR ran roughly 7 to 12 cycles with a sample-barcoded 5' primer and J-beta primers. TCRdb redid the calling of the 5' RACE reads with MiXCR, one entry per CDR3 protein. This table has about 1,400,000 distinct CDR3 sequences, 45% to 70% appearing once. The sequencing input was blood. Receptors originate from a man between 18 and 29 years old in good health.

The chain recombines TRBV7-9 with TRBJ1-6, with 11 bases aligning to TRBD1. The CDR3 sequence is 16 residues long. Germline lookup yields CDR1 SEHNR and CDR2 FQNEAQ (reference sequence). Germline trimming cut 6 bases from V and 7 bases from J; bases unmatched to any gene: 8. CDR3 in DNA: TGTGCCAGCAGAAGGGACAGGGGGATGGTAAATTCACCCCTCCACTTT. This encodes CASRRDRGMVNSPLHF.

The chain recombines TRBV6-5 with TRBJ2-1; D is undetermined. Trimming cost V 2 bases and J 10 bases, with 15 bases left between them. Germline V gene data show CDR1 as MNHEY and CDR2 as SVGAGI. The CDR3 contains 14 residues. The CDR3: CASSYAGLPYEQFF. CDR3 DNA sequence: TGTGCCAGCAGTTACGCAGGTCTCCCTTACGAGCAGTTCTTC.

This clonotype has a handful of counts. The chain combines TRBV29-1 with TRBJ2-5; D may be TRBD1 or TRBD2 (6 bases each). Germline CDR1 and CDR2: SQVTM and ANQGSEA. This CDR3 has 14 amino acids. The V and J ends lost 3 bases and 5 bases respectively, with 16 bases between them. DNA for the CDR3: TGCAGCGTTGATGAGGGGGGCCAACGCGAGACCCAGTACTTC. Its protein is CSVDEGGQRETQYF.

A few counts support this clonotype. The chain couples TRBV6-5 to TRBJ1-2, with no clear D. CDR1 is MNHEY and CDR2 is SVGAGI in the germline V gene. Trimming shortened V by 0 bases and J by 7 bases, and 6 bases separated the two germline ends. There are 12 residues in the CDR3. CDR3 DNA: TGTGCCAGCAGTTACTCGACGGGTGGCTACACCTTC. Its translation is CASSYSTGGYTF.

This chain uses TRBV7-2 with TRBJ2-3, with 14 bases matching TRBD2. CDR1 is SGHTA, CDR2 FQGNSA, per germline. The ends lost 0 bases at V and 6 bases at J; junction bases unmatched: 2. This CDR3 has 16 residues. The CDR3: CASSLAGLAGVDTQYF. CDR3 nucleotide sequence: TGTGCCAGCAGCTTAGCGGGACTAGCGGGAGTTGATACGCAGTATTTT.

V usage is TRBV6-2 or TRBV6-3 and J usage is TRBJ2-7; unclear D gene. Trimming left V 2 bases short and J 7 bases short, with 21 bases between. The germline CDR1 and CDR2 sequences are MNHEY and SVGEGT. This CDR3 is 16 amino acids long. The CDR3 DNA reads TGTGCCAGCAGTTACACCTCGGCGCGGCGAGACAATGAGCAGTACTTC. Translation: CASSYTSARRDNEQYF.

CDR3 nucleotides: TGTGCCAGCAGCTTGGCCCCAGATTTAGTGTCCTACGAGCAGTACTTC. It is translated as CASSLAPDLVSYEQYF. This chain joins TRBV5-5 and TRBJ2-7; unclear D gene. V was trimmed by 0 bases and J by 1 base, leaving 14 bases between them. The CDR3 covers 16 residues. Germline values: CDR1 SGHKS, CDR2 YYEKEE (reference sequence).

Only a few counts were recorded for this clonotype. This chain connects TRBV4-3 to TRBJ2-3; the D gene is possibly TRBD2 (5 bases). The CDR3 is made up of 17 amino acids. Germline V gene data show CDR1 as LGHNA and CDR2 as YSLEER. V lost 0 bases and J 3 bases, leaving 16 bases between the germline ends. CDR3 DNA: TGCGCCAGCAGCCAAGATGCGGGTTGGCCGTCGACAGATACGCAGTATTTT. Its protein is CASSQDAGWPSTDTQYF.

This chain links TRBV5-1 with TRBJ2-3; 7 nucleotides agree with TRBD1. V lost 2 bases and J lost 2; bases outside the gene matches: 11. The CDR3 loop spans 17 amino acids. Germline V gives CDR1 SGHRS, CDR2 YFSETQ. CDR3: CASSLVTGAGNTDTQYF. CDR3 bases: TGCGCCAGCAGCTTAGTAACAGGGGCCGGCAACACAGATACGCAGTATTTT.

V gene TRBV5-1 combines with J gene TRBJ1-1; D gene ambiguous. V was trimmed by 4 bases and J by 0 bases, leaving 13 bases between them. The CDR3 extends over 15 amino acids. CDR1 and CDR2 (germline): SGHRS, YFSETQ. CDR3 nucleotides: TGCGCCAGCAGCCCCGGAGACACGTTGAACACTGAAGCTTTCTTT. It is translated as CASSPGDTLNTEAFF.

This clonotype was recorded a few times. J is TRBJ2-1 and V is TRBV20-1; 7 positions agree with TRBD2. CDR3 length: 14 residues. Per the germline V gene, CDR1 is DFQATT and CDR2 is SNEGSKA (reference sequence). With 3 bases clipped from V and 1 base from J, the junction kept 3 bases outside the gene matches. The CDR3 reads CSASAGESYNEQFF. In nucleotides, the CDR3 is TGCAGTGCTAGTGCGGGGGAGTCCTACAATGAGCAGTTCTTC.

V gene TRBV11-2 combines with J gene TRBJ1-1; 7 bases are shared with TRBD1. The CDR3 consists of 15 residues. The junction had 4 bases not matched to a gene; V was cut back by 2 bases and J by 1 base. The germline CDR1 and CDR2 sequences are SGHAT and FQNNGV. In nucleotides, the CDR3 is TGTGCCAGCAGCTTACCGACAGGGTGGAACACTGAAGCTTTCTTT. It encodes CASSLPTGWNTEAFF. The entire variable domain, with the rest obtained from reference TRBV11-2 and TRBJ1-1, is as follows: EAGVAQSPRYKIIEKRQSVAFWCNPISGHATLYWYQQILGQGPKLLIQFQNNGVVDDSQLPKDRFSAERLKGVDSTLKIQPAKLEDSAVYLCASSLPTGWNTEAFFGQGTRLTVV.

The chain combines TRBV27 with TRBJ2-4, with 11 bases matching TRBD2. The CDR3 contains 15 residues. V shed 6 bases, J shed 3 bases, and the junction held 4 bases outside the gene matches. Germline V lookup: CDR1 MNHEY, CDR2 SMNVEV (reference sequence). The CDR3 region is CASSPGTSGKNIQYF. In DNA, the CDR3 is TGTGCCAGCAGCCCGGGGACTAGCGGCAAAAACATTCAGTACTTC.

The chain couples TRBV20-1 to TRBJ2-5; D is undetermined. The end of the DNA fits TRBJ2-7 better, so the J call may be wrong. There are 16 residues in the CDR3. Germline V gene lookup returns CDR1 DFQATT and CDR2 SNEGSKA (reference sequence). The CDR3 region has the DNA TGCAGTGCTAGAGATTCCCGCCCAGATTACACCTACGAGCAGTACTTC. It yields the protein CSARDSRPDYTYEQYF.

As regards this clonotype: The germline gene is not matched at one end of the junction; a read error may be the cause. The chain joins TRBV4-1 to TRBJ1-6; a weak D match, TRBD1 (5 bases). CDR1 is MGHRA, CDR2 YSYEKL, per germline. The CDR3 has 12 amino acids. DNA of the CDR3: TGTGCCAGCAGCCAAGGGGATTCACCCCTCCACTTT. It is translated as CASSQGDSPLHF.

The chain uses TRBV12-3 or TRBV12-4 and TRBJ1-2, with D tentatively TRBD1 (5 bases). The V gene lost 5 bases and the J gene lost 5 bases, with 12 bases spanning the gap. The length of the CDR3 is 13 residues. The CDR3 region is CASSAGSRYGYTF. The CDR3 nucleotides read TGTGCCAGCAGTGCAGGGAGTCGTTATGGCTACACCTTC.

The chain links TRBV7-2 to TRBJ1-1; 7 nucleotides agree with TRBD1. This CDR3 spans 14 amino acids. Germline V CDR1 and CDR2: SGHTA, FQGNSA. With 3 bases clipped from V and 4 bases from J, the junction kept 5 bases outside the gene matches. CDR3 DNA: TGTGCCAGCAGCTTTCACAGGGGAACCACTGAAGCTTTCTTT. Protein product: CASSFHRGTTEAFF. Looking up the rest from reference TRBV7-2 and TRBJ1-1 gives the full variable domain: GAGVSQSPSNKVTEKGKDVELRCDPISGHTALYWYRQSLGQGLEFLIYFQGNSAPDKSGLPSDRFSAERTGGSVSTLTIQRTQQEDSAVYLCASSFHRGTTEAFFGQGTRLTVV.

This clonotype was seen repeatedly, ten times or more. This chain uses TRBV12-3 or TRBV12-4 with TRBJ1-2; D perhaps matches TRBD1 (6 bases). This CDR3 is built from 12 residues. V lost 5 bases and J lost 5, with 9 bases in between. The CDR3 sequence is CASSPGVYGYTF. The CDR3 DNA sequence: TGTGCCAGCAGTCCAGGGGTTTATGGCTACACCTTC.

The chain links TRBV15 to TRBJ2-4; D ambiguous. The last part of the DNA fits TRBJ2-7 better; the J call may be wrong. Germline CDR1 and CDR2: LNHNV and YYDKDF (reference sequence). This CDR3 spans 13 amino acids. For the CDR3, the DNA is TGTGCCACCAGCACTGAAACCTACTACGAGCAGTACTTC. It codes for CATSTETYYEQYF.

The chain uses TRBV4-1 and TRBJ1-1; D may be TRBD1 (5 bases). V lost 2 bases to trimming and J lost 5 bases, with 18 bases between them. There are 16 residues in the CDR3. CDR1 and CDR2 from the germline V gene are MGHRA and YSYEKL. In nucleotides, the CDR3 is TGCGCCAGCAGCCAACTGCCGGTGCCCGGGGGGACTGAAGCTTTCTTT. Translating gives CASSQLPVPGGTEAFF.